Here is one T cell receptor (beta chain) with its context. TCRdb itself ran the 5' RACE reads through MiXCR, one entry per CDR3 protein. Altogether approximately 300,000 distinct CDR3 sequences are present, approximately 15% being singletons, with the ten largest covering roughly 22%. These data are taken from a study of T-cell memory formation after mild COVID-19. This sequence originates from a man aged 18-30 years who had mild COVID-19 (a few samples of this study predate the infection). Cell type and time point are not known. The specimen was PBMCs or a T cell subset sorted from them (not recorded which).

CDR3: CASSHRQGETGELFF. The CDR3 DNA reads TGTGCCAGCAGCCATCGACAGGGGGAGACCGGGGAGCTGTTTTTT. V is TRBV3-1 and J is TRBJ2-2; 9 positions match TRBD1. The ends lost 3 bases at V and 5 bases at J; junction bases unmatched: 4. This CDR3 spans 15 amino acids. From germline, CDR1 is LGHDT and CDR2 YNNKEL (reference sequence).